Listed below are T cell receptor beta chains from one sample, sequenced in a study of HIV-infected patients and healthy controls. TCRdb used MiXCR to reprocess the 5' RACE reads, holding one entry per CDR3 protein. This sample yields 9,500 or so distinct CDR3 sequences, of which roughly 4.8% are seen a single time; roughly 15% belongs to the top ten. The sample here was blood, taken before antiretroviral therapy. All receptors derive from an adult with HIV infection. Both conserved end residues are part of each CDR3. A D gene is named only where the DNA matches it firmly. Clone size is not always given. Where it is, it says once, few, many or a class for expanded clones.

v_call,d_call,clone_size,j_call,cdr3_aa,cdr3_nt
TRBV7-6,.,many,TRBJ1-3,CASSLAGFREDTGNTIYF,TGTGCCAGCAGCTTAGCCGGGTTTAGGGAAGACACTGGAAACACCATATATTTT
TRBV12-3/TRBV12-4,.,many,TRBJ2-7,CASSFGTEQYF,TGTGCCAGCAGTTTTGGGACCGAGCAGTACTTC
TRBV11-2,TRBD2,.,TRBJ2-3,CASSSVPSGGSTDTQYF,TGTGCCAGCAGCTCAGTACCTAGCGGGGGTAGCACAGATACGCAGTATTTT
TRBV29-1,TRBD2,many,TRBJ2-1,CSVVGLGLAPAGGYNEQFF,TGCAGCGTTGTAGGGCTGGGACTAGCCCCAGCTGGGGGTTACAATGAGCAGTTCTTC
TRBV2,TRBD2,many,TRBJ2-3,CASSEGTSGGLDTQYF,TGTGCCAGCAGTGAGGGGACTAGCGGGGGGCTCGATACGCAGTATTTT
TRBV29-1,TRBD2,many,TRBJ2-7,CSVALGLAASYEQYF,TGCAGCGTCGCCTTGGGACTAGCGGCCTCCTACGAGCAGTACTTC
TRBV10-3,.,many,TRBJ2-3,CAISRDAGDTQYF,TGTGCCATCAGTCGGGACGCTGGAGATACGCAGTATTTT
TRBV4-2,.,many,TRBJ2-3,CASSPLGGRLADTQYF,TGTGCCAGCAGCCCACTCGGGGGGCGGTTGGCAGATACGCAGTATTTT
TRBV12-3/TRBV12-4,.,many,TRBJ1-3,CASEGTISGNTIYF,TGTGCCAGCGAAGGGACCATCTCTGGAAACACCATATATTTT
TRBV7-2,TRBD2,many,TRBJ2-1,CASSSWTSGPQEQFF,TGTGCCAGCAGCTCCTGGACTAGCGGTCCCCAGGAGCAGTTCTTC
TRBV24-1,TRBD1,.,TRBJ2-3,CATSDFTGEGSTDTQYF,TGTGCCACCAGTGATTTTACAGGGGAAGGAAGCACAGATACGCAGTATTTT
TRBV7-9,.,many,TRBJ1-1,CASSPLTRISTEAFF,TGTGCCAGCAGCCCCCTGACACGCATTAGCACTGAAGCTTTCTTT
TRBV28,.,many,TRBJ1-3,CASSLAGPGSGNTIYF,TGTGCCAGCAGTTTAGCAGGACCGGGCTCTGGAAACACCATATATTTT
TRBV25-1,.,.,TRBJ2-5,CASSAPEQQETQYF,TGTGCCAGCAGTGCCCCAGAACAACAAGAGACCCAGTACTTC
TRBV27,.,medium-sized,TRBJ2-7,CASRGGGVYEQYF,TGTGCCAGCAGGGGAGGGGGAGTCTACGAGCAGTACTTC
TRBV3-1,TRBD1,medium-sized,TRBJ2-7,CASSETTGAYEQYF,TGTGCCAGCAGCGAGACTACAGGGGCCTACGAGCAGTACTTC
TRBV20-1,TRBD2,many,TRBJ2-3,CSAASGDYTDTQYF,TGCAGTGCTGCTAGCGGAGACTACACAGATACGCAGTATTTT
TRBV5-4,.,many,TRBJ2-7,CASSLGPDVGIYEQYF,TGTGCCAGCAGCTTAGGTCCGGATGTCGGGATCTACGAGCAGTACTTC
TRBV18,TRBD1,many,TRBJ2-2,CASSLTGTLSGELFF,TGTGCCAGCTCACTGACAGGGACCCTCTCCGGGGAGCTGTTTTTT
TRBV29-1,TRBD2,many,TRBJ2-1,CSVEGTSGGAVLGEQFF,TGCAGCGTTGAGGGGACTAGCGGGGGGGCCGTGTTGGGTGAGCAGTTCTTC
TRBV7-2,TRBD2,many,TRBJ2-3,CASSSTPGLAGGLDTQYF,TGTGCCAGCAGTTCTACTCCGGGACTAGCGGGAGGGTTAGATACGCAGTATTTT
TRBV29-1,.,few,TRBJ2-1,CSVALPNEQFF,TGCAGCGTTGCCCTTCCCAATGAGCAGTTCTTC
TRBV6-5,.,many,TRBJ2-3,CASSYLAVPDTQYF,TGTGCCAGCAGTTACTTGGCAGTCCCAGATACGCAGTATTTT
TRBV7-2,.,many,TRBJ1-5,CASSSFGTHNQPQHF,TGTGCCAGCAGCTCATTCGGGACGCACAATCAGCCCCAGCATTTT
TRBV29-1,TRBD2,many,TRBJ2-1,CSVEDPRAGVAGSEQFF,TGCAGCGTTGAAGACCCCCGGGCTGGAGTAGCGGGAAGTGAGCAGTTCTTC
TRBV7-9,TRBD2,medium-sized,TRBJ2-1,CASSSSLLASNEQFF,TGTGCCAGCAGCTCTTCCCTACTAGCGAGCAATGAGCAGTTCTTC
TRBV27,.,few,TRBJ1-5,CASSPMGWSNQPQHF,TGTGCCAGCAGTCCAATGGGGTGGAGCAATCAGCCCCAGCATTTT